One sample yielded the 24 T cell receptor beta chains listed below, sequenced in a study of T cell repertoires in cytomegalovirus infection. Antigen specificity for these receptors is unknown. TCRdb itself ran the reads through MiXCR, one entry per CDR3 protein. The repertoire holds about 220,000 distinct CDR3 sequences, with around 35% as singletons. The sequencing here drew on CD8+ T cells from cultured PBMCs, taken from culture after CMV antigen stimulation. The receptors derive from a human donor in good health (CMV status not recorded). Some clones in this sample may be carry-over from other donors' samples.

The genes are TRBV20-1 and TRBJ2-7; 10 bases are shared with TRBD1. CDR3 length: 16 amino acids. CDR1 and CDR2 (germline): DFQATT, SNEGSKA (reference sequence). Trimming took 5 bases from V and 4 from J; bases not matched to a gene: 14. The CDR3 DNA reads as TGCAGTGCTGCCCCGGGACAGGGGATCCTTAGGTACGAGCAGTACTTC. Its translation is CSAAPGQGILRYEQYF.

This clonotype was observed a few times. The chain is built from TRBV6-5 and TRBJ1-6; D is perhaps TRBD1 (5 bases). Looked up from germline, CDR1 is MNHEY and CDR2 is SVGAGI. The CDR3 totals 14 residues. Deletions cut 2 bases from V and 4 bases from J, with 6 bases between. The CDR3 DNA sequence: TGTGCCAGCAGTTACGGGGGGTATAATTCACCCCTCCACTTT. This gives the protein CASSYGGYNSPLHF.

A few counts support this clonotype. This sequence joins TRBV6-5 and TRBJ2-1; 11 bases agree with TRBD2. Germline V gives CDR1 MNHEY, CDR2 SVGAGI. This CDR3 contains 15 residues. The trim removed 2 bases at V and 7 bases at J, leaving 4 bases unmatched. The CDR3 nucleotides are TGTGCCAGCAGTTACCGACTAGCGGGGACAAATGAGCAGTTCTTC. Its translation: CASSYRLAGTNEQFF.

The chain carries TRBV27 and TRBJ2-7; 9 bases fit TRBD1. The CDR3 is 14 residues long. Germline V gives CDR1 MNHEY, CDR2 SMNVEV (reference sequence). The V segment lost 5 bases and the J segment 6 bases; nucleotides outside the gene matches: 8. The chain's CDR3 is CASSLSTGGLEQYF. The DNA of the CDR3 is TGTGCCAGCAGTCTGTCCACAGGGGGCCTCGAGCAGTACTTC.

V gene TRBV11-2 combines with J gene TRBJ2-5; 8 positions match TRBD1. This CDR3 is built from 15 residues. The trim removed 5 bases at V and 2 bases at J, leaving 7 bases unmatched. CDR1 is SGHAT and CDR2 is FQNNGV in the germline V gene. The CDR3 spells CASSHRQGKQETQYF. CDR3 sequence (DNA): TGTGCCAGCAGCCATCGACAGGGGAAGCAAGAGACCCAGTACTTC.

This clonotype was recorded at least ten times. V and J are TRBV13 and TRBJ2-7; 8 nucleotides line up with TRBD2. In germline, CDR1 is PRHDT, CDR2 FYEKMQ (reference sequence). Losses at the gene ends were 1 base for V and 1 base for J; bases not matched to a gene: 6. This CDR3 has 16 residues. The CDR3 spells CASSLASGGGSYEQYF. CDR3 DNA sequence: TGTGCCAGCAGCTTAGCATCTGGCGGGGGGTCCTACGAGCAGTACTTC.

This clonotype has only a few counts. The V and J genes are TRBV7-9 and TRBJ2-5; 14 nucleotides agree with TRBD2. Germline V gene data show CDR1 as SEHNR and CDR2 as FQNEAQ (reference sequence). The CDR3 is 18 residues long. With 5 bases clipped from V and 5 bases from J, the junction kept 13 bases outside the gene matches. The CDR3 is CASSAGLAGGRGLETQYF. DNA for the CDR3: TGTGCCAGCAGCGCAGGACTAGCGGGAGGCCGTGGTTTGGAGACCCAGTACTTC.

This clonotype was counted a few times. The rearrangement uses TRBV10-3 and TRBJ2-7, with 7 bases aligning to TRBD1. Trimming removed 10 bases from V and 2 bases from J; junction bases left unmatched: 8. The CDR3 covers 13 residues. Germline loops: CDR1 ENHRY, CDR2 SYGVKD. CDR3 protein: CATVSDRTYEQYF. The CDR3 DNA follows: TGTGCCACCGTTTCGGACAGGACCTACGAGCAGTACTTC.

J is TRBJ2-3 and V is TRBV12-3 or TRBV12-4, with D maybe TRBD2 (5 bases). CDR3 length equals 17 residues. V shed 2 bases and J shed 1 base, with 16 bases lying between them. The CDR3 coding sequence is TGTGCCAGCAGTTTAAGAGGAGGCAGGCTTGGCACAGATACGCAGTATTTT. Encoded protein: CASSLRGGRLGTDTQYF.

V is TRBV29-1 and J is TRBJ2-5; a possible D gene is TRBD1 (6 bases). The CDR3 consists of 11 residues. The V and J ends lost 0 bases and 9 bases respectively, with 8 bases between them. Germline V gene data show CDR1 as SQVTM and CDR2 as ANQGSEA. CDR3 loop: CSVEDKGAQYF. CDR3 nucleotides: TGCAGCGTTGAAGATAAGGGGGCCCAGTACTTC.

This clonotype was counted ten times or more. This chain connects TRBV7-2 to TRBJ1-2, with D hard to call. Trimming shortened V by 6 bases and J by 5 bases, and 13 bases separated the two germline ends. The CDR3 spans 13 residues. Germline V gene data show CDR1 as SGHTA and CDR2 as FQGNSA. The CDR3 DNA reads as TGTGCCAGCAGTTTAAGGCAGAAGTATGGCTACACCTTC. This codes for CASSLRQKYGYTF.

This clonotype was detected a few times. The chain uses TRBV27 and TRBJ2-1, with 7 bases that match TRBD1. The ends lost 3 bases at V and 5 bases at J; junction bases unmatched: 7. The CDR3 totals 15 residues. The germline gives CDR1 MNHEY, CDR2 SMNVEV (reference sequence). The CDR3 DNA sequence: TGTGCCAGCAGTTTCATGGCAGGGGGAGACAATGAGCAGTTCTTC. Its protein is CASSFMAGGDNEQFF.

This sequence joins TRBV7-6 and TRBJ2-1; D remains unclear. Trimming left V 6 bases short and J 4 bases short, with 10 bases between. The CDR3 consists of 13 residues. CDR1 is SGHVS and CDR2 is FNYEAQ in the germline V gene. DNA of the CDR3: TGTGCCAGCAGGGCACCTTTTTACAATGAGCAGTTCTTC. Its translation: CASRAPFYNEQFF.

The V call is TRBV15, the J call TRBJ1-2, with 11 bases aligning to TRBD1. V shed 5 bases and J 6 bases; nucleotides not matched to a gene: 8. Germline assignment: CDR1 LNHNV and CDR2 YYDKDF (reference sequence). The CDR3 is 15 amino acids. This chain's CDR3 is CATSGTGGSLDGYTF. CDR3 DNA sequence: TGTGCCACCAGCGGGACAGGGGGTAGTCTTGATGGCTACACCTTC. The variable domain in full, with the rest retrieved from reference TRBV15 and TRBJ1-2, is DAMVIQNPRYQVTQFGKPVTLSCSQTLNHNVMYWYQQKSSQAPKLLFHYYDKDFNNEADTPDNFQSRRPNTSFCFLDIRSPGLGDTAMYLCATSGTGGSLDGYTFGSGTRLTVV.

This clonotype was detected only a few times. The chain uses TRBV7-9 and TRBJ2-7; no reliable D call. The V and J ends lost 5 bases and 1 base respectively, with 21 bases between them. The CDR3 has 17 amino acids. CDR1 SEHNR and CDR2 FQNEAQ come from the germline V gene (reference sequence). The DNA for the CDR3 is TGTGCCAGCAGCACAGCGCCCGGGTATGGGCCATCCTACGAGCAGTACTTC. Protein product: CASSTAPGYGPSYEQYF.

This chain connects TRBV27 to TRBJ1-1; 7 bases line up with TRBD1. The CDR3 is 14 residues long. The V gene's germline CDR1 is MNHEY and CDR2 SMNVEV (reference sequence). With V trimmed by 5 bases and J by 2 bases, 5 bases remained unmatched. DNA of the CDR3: TGTGCCAGCAGTATGAACAGGGGAAACACTGAAGCTTTCTTT. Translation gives CASSMNRGNTEAFF.

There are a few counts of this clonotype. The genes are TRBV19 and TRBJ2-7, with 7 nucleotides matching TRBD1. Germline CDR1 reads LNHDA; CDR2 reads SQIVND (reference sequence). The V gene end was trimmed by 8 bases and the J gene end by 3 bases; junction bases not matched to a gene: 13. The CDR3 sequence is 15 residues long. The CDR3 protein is CASSIRDSPHYEQYF. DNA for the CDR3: TGTGCCAGTTCTATTAGGGACAGTCCCCACTACGAGCAGTACTTC.

This CDR3 is CASSPGTSASIGELFF. The CDR3, as DNA: TGTGCCAGCAGCCCTGGGACTAGCGCCTCTATCGGGGAGCTGTTTTTT. This chain connects TRBV7-8 to TRBJ2-2, with TRBD2 identical over 10 bases. V lost 5 bases, J lost 7 bases, and 10 bases stayed unmatched. This CDR3 region has 16 residues. In germline, CDR1 is SGHVS, CDR2 FQNEAQ.

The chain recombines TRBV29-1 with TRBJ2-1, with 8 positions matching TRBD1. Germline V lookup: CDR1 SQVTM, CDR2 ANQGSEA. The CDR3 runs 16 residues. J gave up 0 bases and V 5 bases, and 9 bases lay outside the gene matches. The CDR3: CSVTDRGRDSYNEQFF. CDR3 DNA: TGCAGCGTTACCGACAGGGGAAGGGACTCCTACAATGAGCAGTTCTTC.

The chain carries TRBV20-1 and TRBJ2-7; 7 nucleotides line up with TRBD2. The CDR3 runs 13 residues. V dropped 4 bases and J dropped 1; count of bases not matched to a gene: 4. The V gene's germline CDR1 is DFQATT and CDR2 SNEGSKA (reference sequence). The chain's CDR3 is CSATHGGSYEQYF. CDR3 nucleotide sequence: TGCAGTGCTACCCACGGGGGGTCCTACGAGCAGTACTTC.

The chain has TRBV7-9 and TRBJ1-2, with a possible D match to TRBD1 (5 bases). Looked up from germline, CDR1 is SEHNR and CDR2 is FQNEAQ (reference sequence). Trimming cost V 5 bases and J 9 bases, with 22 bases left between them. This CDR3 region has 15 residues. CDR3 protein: CASSLDSGVLWSYTF. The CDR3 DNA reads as TGTGCCAGCAGCCTCGACAGCGGAGTTCTATGGAGCTACACCTTC.

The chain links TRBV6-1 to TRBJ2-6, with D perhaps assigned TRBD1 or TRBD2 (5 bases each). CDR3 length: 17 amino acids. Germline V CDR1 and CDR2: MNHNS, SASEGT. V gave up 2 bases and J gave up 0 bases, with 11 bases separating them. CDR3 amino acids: CASSEWWDGSGANVLTF. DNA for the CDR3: TGTGCCAGCAGTGAATGGTGGGACGGCTCTGGGGCCAACGTCCTGACTTTC.

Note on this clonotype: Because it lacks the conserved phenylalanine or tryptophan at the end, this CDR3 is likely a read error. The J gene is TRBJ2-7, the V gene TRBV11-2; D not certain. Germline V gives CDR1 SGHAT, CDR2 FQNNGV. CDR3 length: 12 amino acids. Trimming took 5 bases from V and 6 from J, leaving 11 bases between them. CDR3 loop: CASSPGRSEQYS. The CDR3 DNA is TGTGCCAGCAGCCCCGGACGCTCCGAGCAGTACTCC.

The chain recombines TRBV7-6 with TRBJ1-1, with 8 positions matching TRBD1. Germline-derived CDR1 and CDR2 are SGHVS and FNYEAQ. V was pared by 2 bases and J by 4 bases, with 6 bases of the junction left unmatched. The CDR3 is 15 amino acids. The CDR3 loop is CASSLSRTGGTEAFF. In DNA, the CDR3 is TGTGCCAGCAGCTTAAGTAGAACAGGGGGCACTGAAGCTTTCTTT.